At least ten counts were recorded for the clone carrying this T cell receptor beta chain. The sample is drawn from a study of CDR3 diversity in severe acne. One entry per CDR3 protein results from TCRdb running MiXCR on the PCR reads. The sample includes around 91,000 distinct CDR3 sequences, around 49% of them seen just once. The TCR originated in a male donor in good health, without acne. Input material: blood.

The CDR3 loop is CASSLNRAAYEQYF. CDR3 nucleotides: TGTGCCAGCAGTTTAAATCGGGCAGCCTACGAGCAGTACTTC. The chain uses TRBV27 and TRBJ2-7; D not certain. Germline CDR1 is MNHEY and CDR2 is SMNVEV (reference sequence). The CDR3 totals 14 residues. The ends were cut back, 2 bases at V and 2 bases at J, with 10 bases in the middle.